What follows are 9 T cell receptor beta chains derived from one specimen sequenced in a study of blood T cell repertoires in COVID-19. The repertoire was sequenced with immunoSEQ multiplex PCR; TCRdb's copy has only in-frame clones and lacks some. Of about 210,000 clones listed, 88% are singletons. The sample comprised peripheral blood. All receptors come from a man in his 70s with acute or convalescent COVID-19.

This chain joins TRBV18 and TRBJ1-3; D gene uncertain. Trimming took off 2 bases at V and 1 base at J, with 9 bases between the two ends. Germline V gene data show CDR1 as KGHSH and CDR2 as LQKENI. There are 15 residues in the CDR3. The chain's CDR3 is CASSPERVSGNTIYF. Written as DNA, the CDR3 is TGTGCCAGCTCACCAGAGAGGGTATCTGGAAACACCATATATTTT.

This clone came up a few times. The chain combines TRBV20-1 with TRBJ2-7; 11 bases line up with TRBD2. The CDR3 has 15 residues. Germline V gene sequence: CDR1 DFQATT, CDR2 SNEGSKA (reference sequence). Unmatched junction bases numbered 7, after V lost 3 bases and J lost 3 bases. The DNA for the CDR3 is TGCAGTGCTAGTCGTTTAGGGACTAGCGGCTACGAGCAGTACTTC. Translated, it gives CSASRLGTSGYEQYF.

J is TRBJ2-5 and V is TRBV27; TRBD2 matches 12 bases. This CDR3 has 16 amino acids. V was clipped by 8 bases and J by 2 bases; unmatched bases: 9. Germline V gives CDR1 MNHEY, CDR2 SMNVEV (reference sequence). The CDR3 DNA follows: TGTGCCAGCCAGCGACTAGCGGGAGTTGGGCAAGAGACCCAGTACTTC. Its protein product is CASQRLAGVGQETQYF.

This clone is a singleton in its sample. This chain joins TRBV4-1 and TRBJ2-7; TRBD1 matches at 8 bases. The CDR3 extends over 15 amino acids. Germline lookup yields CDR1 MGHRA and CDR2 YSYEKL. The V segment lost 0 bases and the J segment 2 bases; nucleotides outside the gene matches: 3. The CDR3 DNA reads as TGCGCCAGCAGCCAAGACGACAGGGGACCCTACGAGCAGTACTTC. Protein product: CASSQDDRGPYEQYF.

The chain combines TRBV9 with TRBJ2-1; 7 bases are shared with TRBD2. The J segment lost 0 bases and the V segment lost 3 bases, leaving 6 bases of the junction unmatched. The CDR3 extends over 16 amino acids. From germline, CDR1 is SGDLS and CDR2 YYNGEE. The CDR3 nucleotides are TGTGCCAGCAGCGCACTAGCGAGAAGCTCCTACAATGAGCAGTTCTTC. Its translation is CASSALARSSYNEQFF.

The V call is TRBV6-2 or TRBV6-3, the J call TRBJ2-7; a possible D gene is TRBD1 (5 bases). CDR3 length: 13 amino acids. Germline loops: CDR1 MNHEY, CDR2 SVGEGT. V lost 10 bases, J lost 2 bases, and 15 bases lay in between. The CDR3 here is CATTPTATYEQYF. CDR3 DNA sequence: TGTGCCACCACCCCGACAGCAACCTACGAGCAGTACTTC.

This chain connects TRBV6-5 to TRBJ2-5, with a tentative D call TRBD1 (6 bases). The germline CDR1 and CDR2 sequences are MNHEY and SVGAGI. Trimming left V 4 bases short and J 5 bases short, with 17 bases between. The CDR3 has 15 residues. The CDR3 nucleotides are TGTGCCAGCAGTTTTGTACAGGGTAGTGGGGAGACCCAGTACTTC. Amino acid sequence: CASSFVQGSGETQYF.

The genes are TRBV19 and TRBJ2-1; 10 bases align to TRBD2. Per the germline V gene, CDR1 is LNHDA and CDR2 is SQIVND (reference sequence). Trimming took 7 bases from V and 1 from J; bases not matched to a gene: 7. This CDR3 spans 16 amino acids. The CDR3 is CASMGLASTSYNEQFF. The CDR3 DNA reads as TGTGCCAGTATGGGACTAGCGTCAACTTCCTACAATGAGCAGTTCTTC.

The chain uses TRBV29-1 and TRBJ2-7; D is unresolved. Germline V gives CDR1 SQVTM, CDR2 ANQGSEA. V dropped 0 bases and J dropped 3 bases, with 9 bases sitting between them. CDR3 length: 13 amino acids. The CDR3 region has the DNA TGCAGCGTTGAAGATCCGCAGATCTACGAGCAGTACTTC. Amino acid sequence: CSVEDPQIYEQYF.